The 9 T cell receptor beta chains reported below all come from one sample, sequenced in a study of identical twins. TCRdb analysed the 5' RACE reads with MiXCR anew, one entry per CDR3 protein. The data hold a few hundred thousand distinct CDR3 sequences, with approximately 8.7% observed a single time. The sequenced sample was naive T cells sorted from blood. The receptors were sampled from a woman between 45 and 60 years old in good health.

V is TRBV28 and J is TRBJ1-2; tentative D call: TRBD1 (5 bases). The CDR3 is 12 amino acids. Germline V gene lookup returns CDR1 MDHEN and CDR2 SYDVKM. Trimming shortened V by 8 bases and J by 4 bases, and 11 bases separated the two germline ends. CDR3 DNA: TGTGCCAGCGACCAGGGTCTCTATGGCTACACCTTC. Its translation is CASDQGLYGYTF.

The chain joins TRBV6-2 or TRBV6-3 to TRBJ2-3; TRBD2 matches 9 bases. CDR1 is MNHEY, CDR2 SVGEGT, per germline. This CDR3 has 14 amino acids. The junction had 8 bases not matched to a gene; V was cut back by 7 bases and J by 6 bases. This chain's CDR3 is CASKEDLAGDTQYF. In nucleotides, the CDR3 is TGTGCCAGCAAGGAGGACCTAGCGGGGGATACGCAGTATTTT.

In this sample, this clonotype turned up many times. The chain recombines TRBV12-3 or TRBV12-4 with TRBJ2-1; TRBD2 matches 7 bases. CDR3 length: 15 residues. V gave up 0 bases and J gave up 5 bases; unmatched junction bases: 4. CDR3 residues: CASSLAGGSHNEQFF. CDR3 coding DNA: TGTGCCAGCAGTTTAGCGGGAGGGAGCCACAATGAGCAGTTCTTC.

In its sample, this clonotype was seen many times. The gene calls are TRBV29-1 and TRBJ1-2; 7 nucleotides line up with TRBD1. CDR3 size: 15 residues. The germline CDR1 and CDR2 sequences are SQVTM and ANQGSEA. DNA of the CDR3: TGCAGTACAGGGGTGGTCGGCGTAAGACCCTATGGCTACACCTTC. It encodes CSTGVVGVRPYGYTF.

This clonotype was seen more than once but under ten times. V usage is TRBV15 and J usage is TRBJ1-1, with D uncertain. The germline V gene has CDR1 LNHNV and CDR2 YYDKDF (reference sequence). V shed 0 bases and J shed 8 bases, with 16 bases lying between them. The CDR3 loop spans 15 amino acids. The CDR3 DNA follows: TGTGCCACCAGCAGAGAAGATCATGGGGTAGGGGAAGCTTTCTTT. It translates to CATSREDHGVGEAFF.

The rearrangement links TRBV29-1 to TRBJ2-5; 11 bases map to TRBD2. Germline trimming cut 7 bases from V and 13 bases from J; bases unmatched to any gene: 11. The CDR3 runs to 12 residues. CDR1 and CDR2 (germline): SQVTM, ANQGSEA. The CDR3 bases are TGCAGCGCCAGACTAGCGGGACGAGAAGGGTACTTC. This gives the protein CSARLAGREGYF.

The rearrangement uses TRBV7-9 and TRBJ1-2; no clear D gene. V was pared by 1 base and J by 1 base, with 4 bases between. Germline V gives CDR1 SEHNR, CDR2 FQNEAQ (reference sequence). The CDR3 is 13 residues long. The chain's CDR3 is CASSLEINYGYTF. The CDR3 DNA sequence: TGTGCCAGCAGCTTAGAGATTAACTATGGCTACACCTTC.

This clonotype was detected many times. V gene TRBV20-1 combines with J gene TRBJ2-1; TRBD2 agrees at 7 bases. CDR1 and CDR2 (germline): DFQATT, SNEGSKA (reference sequence). V lost 7 bases, J lost 4 bases, and 7 bases stayed unmatched. The CDR3 has 13 residues. CDR3: CSVPSGIYNEQFF. CDR3 coding DNA: TGCAGTGTCCCTAGCGGAATTTACAATGAGCAGTTCTTC.

The chain combines TRBV5-1 with TRBJ1-2; D may be TRBD1 (5 bases). The CDR3 covers 15 residues. CDR1 is SGHRS and CDR2 is YFSETQ in the germline V gene. V dropped 4 bases and J dropped 0 bases, with 13 bases sitting between them. The CDR3 here is CASSMGEITNYGYTF. For the CDR3, the DNA is TGCGCCAGCAGCATGGGGGAAATCACTAACTATGGCTACACCTTC.